The present T cell receptor (beta chain) was sequenced within a study of radiotherapy plus CTLA-4 blockade in lung cancer. Broader study findings: Expansion of tumor-derived TCR clones was observed in blood after radiotherapy plus ipilimumab.

For this clone: Its antigen remains unidentified.

The CDR3 totals 15 residues. The germline V gene encodes CDR1 ENHRY and CDR2 SYGVKD. After removal of 7 bases from V and 2 bases from J, the junction contained 9 bases not matched to a gene. The table came from immunoSEQ multiplex PCR; TCRdb's copy has only in-frame clones and leaves some out. The table lists some 98,000 clones, roughly 80% of them singletons, with roughly 3.5% in the top ten. This sequence originates from a human donor with non-small cell lung cancer who had a partial response to radiotherapy plus ipilimumab. The source material was peripheral blood, sampled from a patient treated with radiotherapy plus ipilimumab. The V call is TRBV10-3, the J call TRBJ1-1; TRBD1 matches at 8 bases. In DNA, the CDR3 is TGTGCCATCAAATCCTCAGGGGGCGGCAACACTGAAGCTTTCTTT. Translated: CAIKSSGGGNTEAFF.